Below are 22 T cell receptor beta chains sequenced from a single sample in a study of blood T cell repertoires in COVID-19. Sequenced by immunoSEQ multiplex PCR; TCRdb stores in-frame clones only, minus some. This sample has more than 85,000 clones, with about 87% found just once. Sequencing was performed on peripheral blood. The source of these receptors is a woman between 50 and 59 years old with acute or convalescent COVID-19.

This chain uses TRBV3-1 (or the pseudogene TRBV3-2) with TRBJ1-1, with 9 bases lining up with TRBD1. With 3 bases clipped from V and 5 bases from J, the junction kept 7 bases outside the gene matches. The length of the CDR3 is 15 residues. The germline CDR1 and CDR2 sequences are LGHDT and YNNKEL (reference sequence). The CDR3 spells CASSHVRQGETEAFF. CDR3 coding DNA: TGTGCCAGCAGCCATGTCAGACAGGGGGAGACTGAAGCTTTCTTT.

The chain is built from TRBV19 and TRBJ1-6; a possible D gene is TRBD1 (6 bases). The CDR3 extends over 14 amino acids. V lost 6 bases to trimming and J lost 5 bases, with 11 bases between them. Germline values: CDR1 LNHDA, CDR2 SQIVND (reference sequence). DNA of the CDR3: TGTGCCAGTAGACCGGGACACGATAATTCACCCCTCCACTTT. This codes for CASRPGHDNSPLHF.

This clone was counted once. This chain links TRBV3-1 (or the pseudogene TRBV3-2) with TRBJ1-2; TRBD1 aligns across 9 bases. In germline, CDR1 is LGHDT, CDR2 YNNKEL (reference sequence). J gave up 5 bases and V 4 bases, and 8 bases lay outside the gene matches. The CDR3 consists of 15 residues. The CDR3, as DNA: TGTGCCAGCAGCCGCCTCGGGGGACAGGGATATGGCTACACCTTC. This sequence encodes CASSRLGGQGYGYTF.

The DNA for the CDR3 is TGTGCCAGCAGCCCAAAGATCGAGGCAGGGGGCAGGTATGGCTACACCTTC. Protein product: CASSPKIEAGGRYGYTF. The chain uses TRBV4-2 and TRBJ1-2, with 8 bases fitting TRBD1. The junction had 15 bases not matched to a gene; V was cut back by 4 bases and J by 5 bases. The CDR3 contains 17 residues. Germline V gene data show CDR1 as LGHNA and CDR2 as YNFKEQ.

This rearrangement joins TRBV18 to TRBJ1-5; D is possibly TRBD1 (6 bases). CDR3 length equals 15 residues. V was cut by 3 bases and J by 3 bases, with 12 bases left in between. CDR1 is KGHSH, CDR2 LQKENI, per germline. For the CDR3, the DNA is TGTGCCAGCTCACCCCCAGGGGCGAACAATCAGCCCCAGCATTTT. Protein: CASSPPGANNQPQHF.

The rearrangement joins TRBV4-2 to TRBJ1-6; 7 nucleotides agree with TRBD1. Germline V gene lookup returns CDR1 LGHNA and CDR2 YNFKEQ. The J segment lost 8 bases and the V segment lost 0 bases, leaving 7 bases of the junction unmatched. The CDR3 extends over 16 amino acids. CDR3 protein: CASSQDQGQGDSPLHF. DNA of the CDR3: TGTGCCAGCAGCCAAGATCAGGGTCAGGGGGATTCACCCCTCCACTTT.

The chain combines TRBV12-3 or TRBV12-4 with TRBJ1-6; D is possibly TRBD1 (6 bases). CDR3 length: 13 residues. The V end was cut by 5 bases, the J end by 7 bases, with 9 bases between. CDR3 bases: TGTGCCAGCAGTCGGGACAAAAATTCACCCCTCCACTTT. This gives the protein CASSRDKNSPLHF.

This sequence joins TRBV6-2 or TRBV6-3 and TRBJ2-7; tentatively, D is TRBD1 (6 bases). CDR3 size: 14 residues. Trimming shortened V by 4 bases and J by 0 bases, and 10 bases separated the two germline ends. Germline CDR1 and CDR2: MNHEY and SVGEGT. The CDR3 DNA reads as TGTGCCAGCAGTTTCGACAGGTTCTCCTACGAGCAGTACTTC. Its protein is CASSFDRFSYEQYF.

V gene TRBV2 combines with J gene TRBJ2-2; D is possibly TRBD1 (5 bases). The V gene lost 7 bases and the J gene lost 6 bases, with 12 bases spanning the gap. This CDR3 is 13 amino acids long. The germline V gene has CDR1 SNHLY and CDR2 FYNNEI. In DNA form, the CDR3 reads TGTGCCAGCATAGGGGCACCACCCGGGGAGCTGTTTTTT. Protein sequence: CASIGAPPGELFF. Full variable domain (rest looked up from reference TRBV2 and TRBJ2-2): EPEVTQTPSHQVTQMGQEVILRCVPISNHLYFYWYRQILGQKVEFLVSFYNNEISEKSEIFDDQFSVERPDGSNFTLKIRSTKLEDSAMYFCASIGAPPGELFFGEGSRLTVL.

This chain joins TRBV7-2 and TRBJ1-2, with a weak D call TRBD1 (6 bases). Germline values: CDR1 SGHTA, CDR2 FQGNSA. The CDR3 runs to 14 residues. Trimming removed 3 bases from V and 8 bases from J, with 16 bases in between. CDR3 residues: CASSFTGPPYGYTF. For the CDR3, the DNA is TGTGCCAGCAGCTTTACAGGGCCCCCTTACGGCTACACCTTC.

As DNA, the CDR3 is TGTGCCACCAGTGACCCTACCGTGGGGCAGGGCGACTATGGCTACACCTTC. Its protein is CATSDPTVGQGDYGYTF. The chain carries TRBV24-1 and TRBJ1-2; maybe TRBD1 (5 bases). V lost 4 bases and J 3 bases, leaving 20 bases between the germline ends. Germline V gene lookup returns CDR1 KGHDR and CDR2 SFDVKD. The CDR3 has 17 residues.

The chain combines TRBV4-1 with TRBJ1-1, with a weak D call TRBD1 (5 bases). Germline CDR1 reads MGHRA; CDR2 reads YSYEKL. The length of the CDR3 is 17 residues. V dropped 1 base and J dropped 5 bases, with 20 bases sitting between them. CDR3 sequence reads: CASSQGTPGGAWTEAFF. CDR3 nucleotide sequence: TGCGCCAGCAGCCAAGGGACACCCGGAGGGGCGTGGACTGAAGCTTTCTTT.

V usage is TRBV5-1 and J usage is TRBJ2-2; D ambiguous. There are 16 residues in the CDR3. Trimming took 0 bases from V and 1 from J, leaving 10 bases between them. Germline V CDR1 and CDR2: SGHRS, YFSETQ. The chain's CDR3 is CASSLDPAGNTGELFF. Written as DNA, the CDR3 is TGCGCCAGCAGCTTGGACCCCGCAGGGAACACCGGGGAGCTGTTTTTT.

V is TRBV19 and J is TRBJ1-4; 7 positions agree with TRBD1. This CDR3 spans 14 amino acids. Germline lookup yields CDR1 LNHDA and CDR2 SQIVND (reference sequence). With 6 bases clipped from V and 8 bases from J, the junction kept 9 bases outside the gene matches. CDR3 amino acids: CASSFTGVWEKLFF. The CDR3, as DNA: TGTGCCAGTAGCTTCACAGGGGTGTGGGAAAAACTGTTTTTT.

The chain is built from TRBV13 and TRBJ1-6, with D uncertain. The V end was cut by 0 bases, the J end by 5 bases, with 5 bases between. This CDR3 has 14 residues. Germline CDR1 and CDR2: PRHDT and FYEKMQ (reference sequence). Written as DNA, the CDR3 is TGTGCCAGCAGCTTAGGGCTAAATAATTCACCCCTCCACTTT. As protein: CASSLGLNNSPLHF.

The rearrangement joins TRBV18 to TRBJ1-1, with 7 positions matching TRBD1. There are 13 residues in the CDR3. From germline, CDR1 is KGHSH and CDR2 LQKENI. With V trimmed by 8 bases and J by 3 bases, 6 bases remained unmatched. The CDR3 DNA sequence: TGTGCCAGCAAACAGGGGATCGACACTGAAGCTTTCTTT. Translation: CASKQGIDTEAFF.

This clone has only one observation. The chain is built from TRBV7-8 and TRBJ1-1; D gene ambiguous. Germline assignment: CDR1 SGHVS and CDR2 FQNEAQ. With 5 bases removed from V and 2 bases from J, the gap between germline ends came to 12 bases. The CDR3 sequence is 14 residues long. The CDR3 region is CASSATTTNTEAFF. The DNA for the CDR3 is TGTGCCAGCAGCGCTACTACGACCAACACTGAAGCTTTCTTT.

The V call is TRBV11-2, the J call TRBJ2-7; 11 bases agree with TRBD1. The CDR3 loop spans 14 amino acids. Germline V gives CDR1 SGHAT, CDR2 FQNNGV. V was pared by 4 bases and J by 5 bases, with 4 bases of the junction left unmatched. DNA for the CDR3: TGTGCCAGCAGCTCTGGGACAGGGGGTCACGAGCAGTACTTC. Amino acid sequence: CASSSGTGGHEQYF.

The chain couples TRBV2 to TRBJ2-6; perhaps TRBD1 as D (5 bases). V dropped 5 bases and J dropped 0 bases, with 17 bases sitting between them. Germline loops: CDR1 SNHLY, CDR2 FYNNEI. The CDR3 consists of 18 residues. The CDR3 region has the DNA TGTGCCAGCAGTCTAGTAGCCCTTCAGGGCTCTGGGGCCAACGTCCTGACTTTC. Protein sequence: CASSLVALQGSGANVLTF.

J is TRBJ1-2 and V is TRBV30, with TRBD1 matching 7 bases. There are 14 residues in the CDR3. The trim removed 0 bases at V and 4 bases at J, leaving 5 bases unmatched. Germline V gene data show CDR1 as GTSNPN and CDR2 as SVGIG (reference sequence). The CDR3 nucleotides read TGTGCCTGGAGTGTACGGGACAGCGGCTATGGCTACACCTTC. Amino acids: CAWSVRDSGYGYTF. Drawing the rest from reference TRBV30 and TRBJ1-2, the complete variable domain is SQTIHQWPATLVQPVGSPLSLECTVEGTSNPNLYWYRQAAGRGLQLLFYSVGIGQISSEVPQNLSASRPQDRQFILSSKKLLLSDSGFYLCAWSVRDSGYGYTFGSGTRLTVV.

The genes are TRBV28 and TRBJ2-1; weak D call: TRBD1 (6 bases). The germline CDR1 and CDR2 sequences are MDHEN and SYDVKM. The CDR3 is made up of 16 amino acids. The V end lost 6 bases, the J end lost 3 bases, and 18 bases lay between the germline ends. The chain's CDR3 is CASRGRGGSNYNEQFF. The CDR3 DNA is TGTGCCAGCAGGGGGAGAGGGGGAAGCAACTACAATGAGCAGTTCTTC.

Regarding this clone: Compared with germline, one end of the junction differs, possibly owing to a read error. The rearrangement uses TRBV5-4 and TRBJ1-1; TRBD1 aligns across 8 bases. The germline V gene encodes CDR1 SGHNT and CDR2 YYREEE (reference sequence). The CDR3 has 14 residues. CDR3 region: CASRLDRVSTEAFF. DNA for the CDR3: TGTGCCAGCAGATTGGACAGGGTGAGCACTGAAGCTTTCTTT.